A single sample gave rise to the 15 T cell receptor beta chains below, sequenced in a study of shared clonotypes between healthy human individuals. Using immunoSEQ multiplex PCR, the repertoire was profiled, and TCRdb retains in-frame clones only, with some absent. This repertoire shows around 530,000 clones, around 76% found once; its top ten account for about 12%. Sequencing used PBMCs. These receptors were obtained from a woman between 40 and 55 years old in good health. Some clones in this sample may be carry-over from other donors' samples.

The V call is TRBV15, the J call TRBJ2-7; TRBD1 agrees at 8 bases. CDR1 and CDR2 (germline): LNHNV, YYDKDF (reference sequence). J was trimmed by 4 bases and V by 2 bases; bases with no gene match: 10. The CDR3 runs to 16 residues. The CDR3 protein is CATSRPRGPKGYEQYF. The DNA of the CDR3 is TGTGCCACCAGCAGACCCAGGGGGCCCAAGGGATACGAGCAGTACTTC.

CDR3 sequence: CASSSRGDQQFF. The CDR3 DNA reads TGTGCCAGCAGCTCCCGGGGAGATCAGCAGTTCTTC. The V call is TRBV5-4, the J call TRBJ2-1; D may be TRBD2 (5 bases). Trimming cost V 3 bases and J 11 bases, with 12 bases left between them. Germline CDR1 reads SGHNT; CDR2 reads YYREEE (reference sequence). This CDR3 is built from 12 residues. Full variable domain (outside the CDR3, taken from reference TRBV5-4 and TRBJ2-1): ETGVTQSPTHLIKTRGQQVTLRCSSQSGHNTVSWYQQALGQGPQFIFQYYREEENGRGNFPPRFSGLQFPNYSSELNVNALELDDSALYLCASSSRGDQQFFGPGTRLTVL.

This clone was seen repeatedly, ten times or more. This chain uses TRBV7-2 with TRBJ2-5; perhaps TRBD1 as D (6 bases). The J call may be faulty, since TRBJ2-7 better matches the DNA end. CDR1 and CDR2 (germline): SGHTA, FQGNSA. CDR3 length: 14 residues. CDR3 sequence: CASSPDRNSYEQYF. The DNA for the CDR3 is TGTGCCAGCAGCCCCGACAGGAACTCCTACGAGCAGTACTTC.

The chain is built from TRBV10-3 and TRBJ2-7; 14 bases are shared with TRBD2. The CDR3 sequence is 14 residues long. V was pared by 10 bases and J by 4 bases, with 6 bases of the junction left unmatched. Germline V lookup: CDR1 ENHRY, CDR2 SYGVKD. CDR3 amino acids: CASRLAGGLYEQYF. The CDR3 DNA sequence: TGTGCCAGTCGACTAGCGGGAGGGTTGTACGAGCAGTACTTC.

The rearrangement uses TRBV4-1 and TRBJ2-2; D is perhaps TRBD1 (6 bases). This CDR3 has 15 amino acids. Per the germline V gene, CDR1 is MGHRA and CDR2 is YSYEKL. Trimming took 3 bases from V and 3 from J, leaving 11 bases between them. CDR3 sequence (DNA): TGCGCCAGCAGCCAGCCGGGACACGACACCGGGGAGCTGTTTTTT. This sequence encodes CASSQPGHDTGELFF.

This clone showed up just once. The chain combines TRBV30 with TRBJ2-4; TRBD2 is a possible D gene (5 bases). Trimming removed 1 base from V and 14 bases from J, with 12 bases in between. Per germline, CDR1 GTSNPN and CDR2 SVGIG (reference sequence). This CDR3 is built from 11 residues. The CDR3 DNA reads as TGTGCCTGGAGTGGAACACTAGTTAAGTACTTC. Protein product: CAWSGTLVKYF.

This clone has ten or more counts. Because it lacks the conserved phenylalanine or tryptophan at the end, this CDR3 is likely a read error. This rearrangement joins TRBV29-1 to TRBJ1-5, with 12 bases matching TRBD1. Germline CDR1 reads SQVTM; CDR2 reads ANQGSEA. J gave up 3 bases and V 6 bases, and 3 bases lay outside the gene matches. The CDR3 is 14 residues long. The CDR3 nucleotides read TGCAGCGTCGGGACAGGGGGCTCCAATCAGCCCCAGCATTCT. Translating it yields CSVGTGGSNQPQHS.

This clone turned up a few times. The same CDR3 can be traced to other DNA sequences in this sample. The chain joins TRBV4-3 to TRBJ2-1, with 14 bases matching TRBD2. Trimming cost V 3 bases and J 7 bases; bases outside gene matches: 2. CDR1 is LGHNA and CDR2 is YSLEER in the germline V gene. The CDR3 runs to 15 residues. CDR3 sequence reads: CASSQGLAGVNEQFF. Here the CDR3 DNA reads TGCGCCAGCAGCCAGGGACTAGCGGGAGTAAATGAGCAGTTCTTC.

The chain links TRBV29-1 to TRBJ2-1; D is ambiguous. Trimming removed 3 bases at V and 9 bases at J, with 9 bases between. CDR1 is SQVTM and CDR2 is ANQGSEA in the germline V gene. The CDR3 spans 11 residues. The CDR3 DNA reads as TGCAGCGTTGAGTTGGGTCCTGAGCAGTTCTTC. Protein product: CSVELGPEQFF.

The sample holds one count of this clone. This may be a read error, as it is one base from a much larger clone. The rearrangement links TRBV11-2 to TRBJ2-7; 16 bases map to TRBD2. Germline CDR1 is SGHAT and CDR2 is FQNNGV. V lost 4 bases and J lost 4; bases outside the gene matches: 1. This CDR3 has 15 residues. CDR3: CASSSGLAGGYEQYF. DNA of the CDR3: TGTGCCAGCAGCTCGGGACTAGCGGGAGGGTACGAGCAGTACTTC. Variable domain in full (rest from reference TRBV11-2 and TRBJ2-7): EAGVAQSPRYKIIEKRQSVAFWCNPISGHATLYWYQQILGQGPKLLIQFQNNGVVDDSQLPKDRFSAERLKGVDSTLKIQPAKLEDSAVYLCASSSGLAGGYEQYFGPGTRLTVT.

The gene calls are TRBV30 and TRBJ1-6; TRBD1 agrees at 7 bases. CDR1 and CDR2 from the germline V gene are GTSNPN and SVGIG (reference sequence). The CDR3 consists of 15 residues. The V and J ends lost 4 bases and 7 bases, in that order; junction bases with no gene match: 10. The CDR3 bases are TGTGCCTGGACCCAACCGGACAGGCCCAATTCACCCCTCCACTTT. This codes for CAWTQPDRPNSPLHF. Using reference TRBV30 and TRBJ1-6 for the parts outside the CDR3, the full variable domain is SQTIHQWPATLVQPVGSPLSLECTVEGTSNPNLYWYRQAAGRGLQLLFYSVGIGQISSEVPQNLSASRPQDRQFILSSKKLLLSDSGFYLCAWTQPDRPNSPLHFGNGTRLTVT.

About this clone itself: A much larger clone differs by one base, so this may be a read error. Other nucleotide sequences from this sample produce the same CDR3. This sequence joins TRBV4-1 and TRBJ2-7; 9 nucleotides match TRBD2. The J segment lost 3 bases and the V segment lost 3 bases, leaving 6 bases of the junction unmatched. CDR3 length equals 15 residues. From germline, CDR1 is MGHRA and CDR2 YSYEKL. The CDR3 sequence is CASSQEAGGDYEQYF. CDR3 in DNA: TGCGCCAGCAGCCAGGAAGCGGGAGGTGACTACGAGCAGTACTTC.

V usage is TRBV2 and J usage is TRBJ1-4; a weak D match, TRBD1 (6 bases). This CDR3 has 15 amino acids. Germline CDR1 SNHLY, CDR2 FYNNEI. V was shortened by 7 bases and J by 6 bases, with 18 bases between the two germline ends. CDR3 amino acids: CASKDRRGGDEKLFF. CDR3 coding DNA: TGTGCCAGCAAGGACCGAAGAGGGGGGGATGAAAAACTGTTTTTT.

The CDR3 nucleotides are TGCGCCAGCAGCCGAACAGGGGGGCTCACCGGGGAGCTGTTTTTT. It codes for CASSRTGGLTGELFF. This sequence joins TRBV5-1 and TRBJ2-2; 8 bases agree with TRBD1. Per germline, CDR1 SGHRS and CDR2 YFSETQ. V lost 4 bases and J lost 4; bases outside the gene matches: 6. The CDR3 consists of 15 residues.

The genes are TRBV19 and TRBJ2-5, with 11 bases matching TRBD2. The V gene's germline CDR1 is LNHDA and CDR2 SQIVND (reference sequence). Unmatched junction bases numbered 5, after V lost 3 bases and J lost 5 bases. The CDR3 runs 15 residues. Here the CDR3 DNA reads TGTGCCAGTAGTATGCTAGCGGGAGGAAGGGAGACCCAGTACTTC. Protein product: CASSMLAGGRETQYF.